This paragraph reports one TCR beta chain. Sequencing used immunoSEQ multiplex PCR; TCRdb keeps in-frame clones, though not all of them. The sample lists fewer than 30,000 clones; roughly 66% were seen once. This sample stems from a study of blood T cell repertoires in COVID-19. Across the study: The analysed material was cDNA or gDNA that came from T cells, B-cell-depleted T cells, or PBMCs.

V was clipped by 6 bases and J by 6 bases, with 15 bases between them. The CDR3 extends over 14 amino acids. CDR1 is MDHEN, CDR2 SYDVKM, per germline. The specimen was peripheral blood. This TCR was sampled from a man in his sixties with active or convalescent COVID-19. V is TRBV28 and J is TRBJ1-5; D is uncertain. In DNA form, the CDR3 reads TGTGCCAGCAGAGACGGCGGGAGGGCTCAGCCCCAGCATTTT. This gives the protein CASRDGGRAQPQHF.